The rows below give T cell receptor beta chains drawn from one sample of a study of T cells in Graves' hyperthyroidism and ophthalmopathy. Each CDR3 protein gets one entry after TCRdb re-called the multiplex PCR reads with MiXCR. Of 650,000 to 700,000 distinct CDR3 sequences detected, about 18% appear once; the ten largest clones hold 15% to 17%. Specimen: blood. These TCRs come from a man aged 45-60 years with Graves' hyperthyroidism. CDR3s include the opening cysteine and the closing phenylalanine or tryptophan. D genes are given only for firm matches. Size tells how often a clone was seen (once, few, many) or the class of an expanded clone, and some rows leave it out.

>few|TRBD2|TRBJ2-5|16|TRBV12-3/TRBV12-4
CASSLALAGGVETQYF
TGTGCCAGCAGTTTAGCGCTCGCGGGAGGGGTGGAGACCCAGTACTTC
>many|-|TRBJ2-7|13|TRBV28
CASSLVRGYEQYF
TGTGCCAGCAGCCTGGTCAGGGGCTACGAGCAGTACTTC
>-|-|TRBJ1-3|15|TRBV20-1
CSATSGTFGGNTIYF
TGCAGTGCAACGTCCGGGACCTTCGGTGGAAACACCATATATTTT
>many|TRBD1|TRBJ1-2|16|TRBV24-1
CATSDPSGQGSYGYTF
TGTGCCACCAGTGACCCCTCGGGACAGGGGAGCTATGGCTACACCTTC
>few|-|TRBJ1-2|15|TRBV6-2/TRBV6-3
CASSLDTGKLVGYTF
TGTGCCAGCAGTCTAGACACAGGGAAACTGGTGGGCTACACCTTC
>few|TRBD1|TRBJ1-1|14|TRBV6-1
CASREDRGGTEAFF
TGTGCCAGCAGAGAGGACAGGGGAGGGACTGAAGCTTTCTTT
>many|TRBD2|TRBJ2-1|14|TRBV11-2
CASSPPSKRDEQFF
TGTGCCAGCAGCCCGCCGTCCAAGCGGGACGAGCAGTTCTTC
>-|-|TRBJ1-1|17|TRBV4-3
CASSQAYYRDRRYEAFF
TGCGCCAGCAGCCAAGCCTACTATCGGGACCGAAGATATGAAGCTTTCTTT
>many|-|TRBJ1-2|14|TRBV10-2
CASSESRQYYGYTF
TGCGCCAGCAGTGAGTCGCGGCAGTACTATGGCTACACCTTC
>few|-|TRBJ1-3|14|TRBV29-1
CSVSQTSSGNTIYF
TGCAGCGTTTCACAAACAAGCTCTGGAAACACCATATATTTT
>-|-|TRBJ2-5|20|TRBV7-3
CASSLKVAGPLALVLETQYF
TGTGCCAGCAGCTTAAAGGTGGCGGGACCGCTCGCGCTAGTCCTTGAGACCCAGTACTTC
>many|TRBD2|TRBJ2-1|14|TRBV2
CASSGRGGAPEQFF
TGTGCCAGCAGTGGGCGGGGAGGGGCACCCGAGCAGTTCTTC
>-|-|TRBJ2-7|16|TRBV4-3
CASSQGGGARFYEQYF
TGCGCCAGCAGCCAAGGGGGGGGGGCCCGCTTTTACGAGCAGTACTTC
>many|TRBD2|TRBJ2-5|16|TRBV15
CATSNLTSGRGETQYF
TGTGCCACCAGCAACCTTACTAGCGGGAGGGGTGAGACCCAGTACTTC
>many|TRBD2|TRBJ2-7|15|TRBV19
CASSNQRDPSYEQYF
TGTGCCAGTAGCAACCAGCGGGACCCCTCCTACGAGCAGTACTTC
>-|-|TRBJ2-7|14|TRBV28
CAGSLLTDSYEQYF
TGTGCCGGCAGTTTATTAACAGACTCCTACGAGCAGTACTTC
>-|-|TRBJ2-1|17|TRBV10-3
CAIRATRAGSSYNEQFF
TGTGCCATCAGGGCAACGCGGGCGGGGAGCTCCTACAATGAGCAGTTCTTC
>-|-|TRBJ2-2|13|TRBV3-1
CASSHGIAGELFF
TGTGCCAGCAGCCATGGAATCGCCGGGGAGCTGTTTTTT
>-|TRBD2|TRBJ2-1|13|TRBV12-3/TRBV12-4
CASSWTSFNEQFF
TGTGCCAGCAGTTGGACTAGTTTCAATGAGCAGTTCTTC
>-|TRBD2|TRBJ2-1|16|TRBV2
CASSWASGSSYNEQFF
TGTGCCAGCAGTTGGGCTAGCGGGAGTTCCTACAATGAGCAGTTCTTC
>many|-|TRBJ2-5|11|TRBV20-1
CSAFRRETQYF
TGCAGTGCTTTCCGGAGGGAGACCCAGTACTTC
>many|TRBD1|TRBJ1-1|16|TRBV12-3/TRBV12-4
CASSPGQGMWSTEAFF
TGTGCCAGCAGCCCCGGACAGGGGATGTGGAGCACTGAAGCTTTCTTT
>-|-|TRBJ1-4|15|TRBV7-3
CASSPRGQGNRKLFF
TGTGCCAGCAGCCCCCGGGGGCAGGGGAACCGAAAACTGTTTTTT
>many|-|TRBJ2-7|12|TRBV7-9
CASSTPGNEQYF
TGTGCCAGCAGCACGCCAGGGAACGAGCAGTACTTC
>few|-|TRBJ2-1|14|TRBV19
CASSIVISYNEQFF
TGTGCCAGTAGTATTGTGATCTCCTACAATGAGCAGTTCTTC
>few|TRBD1|TRBJ1-6|16|TRBV14
CASSDRASRNNSPLHF
TGTGCCAGCAGCGACAGGGCCTCTAGGAATAATTCACCCCTCCACTTT
>many|-|TRBJ2-1|17|TRBV28
CASSSHPPATAVREQFF
TGTGCCAGCAGTTCCCACCCCCCGGCAACCGCTGTACGGGAGCAGTTCTTC
>many|TRBD2|TRBJ2-5|17|TRBV11-2
CASSRTSGSIRAETQYF
TGTGCCAGCAGCAGGACTAGCGGGAGTATTAGGGCAGAGACCCAGTACTTC